These 12 T cell receptor beta chains were sequenced from one sample in a study of CXCR3-negative and CXCR3-positive naive CD8 T cells. Study observations and caveats: For CXCR3-positive naive cells, TRB CDR3s were more hydrophobic than those of CXCR3-negative naive cells.

For these receptors, no antigen is known. UMI-labeled 5' RACE yielded the TRB cDNA libraries. TCRdb re-analyzed the 5' RACE reads; it lists each CDR3 protein once, without DNA. This repertoire includes around 160,000 distinct CDR3 sequences. Input material: naive CXCR3+ CD8+ T cells from blood. The subset: CD45RO-CCR7+CD27+CD95- naive CD8+ T cells expressing CXCR3 (TNR3+). The receptors were sampled from a human donor in good health. Some clones in this sample may be carry-over from other donors' samples.

The rearrangement uses TRBV14 and TRBJ2-3. From germline, CDR1 is SGHDN and CDR2 FVKESK. The CDR3 is 18 residues long. This chain's CDR3 is CASSQERLGVWSTDTQYF.

The J gene is TRBJ2-7, the V gene TRBV7-9; TCRdb's D call of TRBD1 is untestable without DNA. The germline gives CDR1 SEHNR, CDR2 FQNEAQ (reference sequence). The length of the CDR3 is 14 residues. Here the CDR3 reads CASSLVGPRLEQYF. The variable domain in full, completed from reference TRBV7-9 and TRBJ2-7, reads DTGVSQNPRHKITKRGQNVTFRCDPISEHNRLYWYRQTLGQGPEFLTYFQNEAQLEKSRLLSDRFSAERPKGSFSTLEIQRTEQGDSAMYLCASSLVGPRLEQYFGPGTRLTVT.

The rearrangement links TRBV7-2 to TRBJ2-7; no DNA is available, so the TRBD1 call from TCRdb remains unchecked. Germline V gene lookup returns CDR1 SGHTA and CDR2 FQGNSA. CDR3 length equals 15 residues. This CDR3 reads CASSLAWTGGYEQYF.

The chain uses TRBV10-3 and TRBJ1-1. This CDR3 region has 14 residues. Per the germline V gene, CDR1 is ENHRY and CDR2 is SYGVKD. CDR3 protein: CAIRPSGMNTEAFF.

This chain links TRBV5-4 with TRBJ2-7. The CDR3 sequence is 12 residues long. Per germline, CDR1 SGHNT and CDR2 YYREEE (reference sequence). The CDR3 here is CASMGSLGEQYF.

This chain uses TRBV24-1 with TRBJ2-1; TCRdb lists TRBD2, though no DNA is available to test this call. The CDR3 consists of 14 residues. The germline CDR1 and CDR2 sequences are KGHDR and SFDVKD. CDR3 sequence: CATSDPSTSNEQFF.

The chain employs TRBV20-1 and TRBJ1-3; TCRdb outputs TRBD1, but without DNA this stays unchecked. Germline V lookup: CDR1 DFQATT, CDR2 SNEGSKA (reference sequence). The CDR3 sequence is 14 residues long. CDR3 sequence: CSAGTGSSGNTIYF.

The chain carries TRBV6-6 and TRBJ2-2. The CDR3 extends over 11 amino acids. The germline gives CDR1 MNHNY, CDR2 SVGAGI (reference sequence). CDR3 protein: CARTEDGELFF.

The rearrangement uses TRBV20-1 and TRBJ2-4; without DNA, the TCRdb call of TRBD1 cannot be checked. The CDR3 runs to 19 residues. Germline CDR1 reads DFQATT; CDR2 reads SNEGSKA (reference sequence). CDR3 residues: CSARGFPGQGALDHNIQYF.

The chain recombines TRBV3-1 with TRBJ2-7; the TRBD1 assignment by TCRdb is unverifiable without DNA. This CDR3 has 14 amino acids. Germline values: CDR1 LGHDT, CDR2 YNNKEL (reference sequence). CDR3 sequence: CASSQENRLGEQYF.

The V and J genes are TRBV7-9 and TRBJ2-1; TCRdb names TRBD2, which stays unverified in the absence of DNA. Germline CDR1 and CDR2: SEHNR and FQNEAQ (reference sequence). CDR3 length: 15 residues. The CDR3 here is CASSPGTTQGDEQFF.

This chain uses TRBV4-1 with TRBJ2-2; TCRdb reports TRBD2, a call that lacks DNA to check it against. This CDR3 spans 18 amino acids. CDR1 MGHRA and CDR2 YSYEKL come from the germline V gene. CDR3: CASSQDLGASGRTGELFF.